Listed below are T cell receptor beta chains from one sample, sequenced in a study of blood T cell repertoires in COVID-19. Repertoires were generated with immunoSEQ multiplex PCR, while TCRdb's copy carries only in-frame clones and drops some. The sample holds 100,000 to 150,000 clones, about three quarters seen once. Input material: peripheral blood. These receptors all stem from a woman between 65 and 79 years old with acute or convalescent COVID-19. The CDR3 runs from the conserved cysteine through the conserved F or W. Fields, in order: D gene, clone size, V gene, J gene, CDR3 protein, CDR3 DNA. A D gene is named only where the DNA matches it firmly. The size of a clone is reported for some rows only, either as once, few or many, or as a class for expanded clones.

>NA|NA|TRBV23-1|TRBJ2-7
CASFERGTYEQYF
TGCGCCAGCTTTGAGAGGGGGACGTACGAGCAGTACTTC
>TRBD2|few|TRBV3-1/TRBV3-2|TRBJ2-3
CASSPYRTSGSTDTQYF
TGTGCCAGCAGCCCCTATCGGACTAGCGGGAGCACAGATACGCAGTATTTT
>NA|NA|TRBV15|TRBJ2-5
CATSRAPPSRETQYF
TGTGCCACCAGCAGAGCCCCTCCTAGCAGGGAGACCCAGTACTTC
>TRBD2|NA|TRBV7-3|TRBJ2-5
CASSSRLAGEALYF
TGTGCCAGCAGCTCCCGACTAGCGGGGGAGGCCTTGTACTTC
>NA|NA|TRBV5-1|TRBJ2-3
CASSLGGPGTDTQYF
TGCGCCAGCAGCTTGGGAGGGCCGGGGACAGATACGCAGTATTTT
>NA|NA|TRBV3-1/TRBV3-2|TRBJ2-1
CASSLARVLDSYYNEQFF
TGTGCCAGCAGCCTCGCAAGGGTTTTGGACAGTTATTACAATGAGCAGTTCTTC
>NA|few|TRBV28|TRBJ2-5
CASSPSHERAQYF
TGTGCCAGCAGCCCCTCACATGAGAGGGCCCAGTACTTC
>TRBD1|NA|TRBV2|TRBJ2-5
CASRTGGGRETQYF
TGTGCCAGCAGAACAGGGGGTGGTCGGGAGACCCAGTACTTC
>NA|NA|TRBV21-1|TRBJ2-1
CASSIGESYNEQFF
TGTGCCAGCAGCATTGGGGAGTCCTACAATGAGCAGTTCTTC
>TRBD1|NA|TRBV7-9|TRBJ1-2
CASSHPDRDGYTF
TGTGCCAGCAGCCACCCCGACAGGGACGGCTACACCTTC
>TRBD2|NA|TRBV10-2|TRBJ2-3
CASRGLAGVARISDTQYF
TGCGCCAGCAGGGGACTAGCGGGAGTGGCGCGGATCTCAGATACGCAGTATTTT
>NA|NA|TRBV19|TRBJ1-2
CASSIQGINYGYTF
TGTGCCAGTAGTATCCAGGGGATTAACTATGGCTACACCTTC
>NA|NA|TRBV2|TRBJ1-2
CASSGKFGGRVSNYGYTF
TGTGCCAGCAGTGGTAAGTTTGGGGGCCGGGTTTCTAACTATGGCTACACCTTC
>NA|NA|TRBV5-1|TRBJ1-1
CASSLVSAAAGRVDTEAFF
TGCGCCAGCAGCTTGGTGAGCGCGGCGGCAGGGAGGGTGGACACTGAAGCTTTCTTT
>TRBD2|NA|TRBV3-1/TRBV3-2|TRBJ2-1
CASSKGTSGRAYNEQFF
TGTGCCAGCAGCAAAGGGACTAGCGGGAGGGCCTACAATGAGCAGTTCTTC
>NA|NA|TRBV21-1|TRBJ2-5
CASSNQGVDF
TGTGCCAGCAGCAACCAGGGGGTGGACTTC